The 17 T cell receptor beta chains presented below share a single source sample, sequenced in a study of blood T cell repertoires in COVID-19. Method: immunoSEQ multiplex PCR; TCRdb's copy keeps in-frame clones and lacks some. The repertoire consists of a few hundred thousand clones, with roughly 77% occurring once and the leading ten covering under 1.2%. What was sequenced was peripheral blood. These receptor sequences come from a human donor with acute or convalescent COVID-19. The donor label of this sample is uncertain.

The V and J genes are TRBV5-1 and TRBJ1-6, with TRBD1 matching 7 bases. CDR1 is SGHRS and CDR2 is YFSETQ in the germline V gene. The CDR3 covers 17 residues. Germline trimming cut 4 bases from V and 8 bases from J; bases unmatched to any gene: 15. The CDR3 sequence is CASSLGLRTGSDSPLHF. The CDR3 DNA reads TGCGCCAGCAGCCTAGGCCTCCGGACAGGTTCGGATTCACCCCTCCACTTT.

The V call is TRBV5-4, the J call TRBJ2-3, with unresolved D. Germline values: CDR1 SGHNT, CDR2 YYREEE (reference sequence). Trimming took off 0 bases at V and 6 bases at J, with 5 bases between the two ends. The CDR3 is 12 amino acids. DNA of the CDR3: TGTGCCAGCAGCTTGGAAGCGGATACGCAGTATTTT. This sequence encodes CASSLEADTQYF. Based on the CDR3 plus reference TRBV5-4 and TRBJ2-3, the full variable domain is ETGVTQSPTHLIKTRGQQVTLRCSSQSGHNTVSWYQQALGQGPQFIFQYYREEENGRGNFPPRFSGLQFPNYSSELNVNALELDDSALYLCASSLEADTQYFGPGTRLTVL.

V usage is TRBV14 and J usage is TRBJ2-1; 7 bases agree with TRBD2. The CDR3 is made up of 14 amino acids. Germline values: CDR1 SGHDN, CDR2 FVKESK. J was trimmed by 15 bases and V by 3 bases; bases with no gene match: 14. The CDR3 loop reads CASSHGVKGAGRFF. Here the CDR3 DNA reads TGTGCCAGCAGCCATGGGGTAAAGGGAGCGGGAAGGTTCTTC.

This clone was counted between two and nine times. The J gene is TRBJ2-7, the V gene TRBV6-2 or TRBV6-3, with 10 bases fitting TRBD2. Germline CDR1 MNHEY, CDR2 SVGEGT. This CDR3 spans 16 amino acids. After removal of 6 bases from V and 2 bases from J, the junction contained 10 bases not matched to a gene. Here the CDR3 DNA reads TGTGCCAGCAGATACGGACTAGCGGTTTTTGCCTACGAGCAGTACTTC. Translating it yields CASRYGLAVFAYEQYF.

The rearrangement joins TRBV6-5 to TRBJ1-2; D may be TRBD1 (5 bases). The CDR3 has 13 residues. V was trimmed by 6 bases and J by 1 base, leaving 9 bases between them. Germline CDR1 MNHEY, CDR2 SVGAGI. DNA for the CDR3: TGTGCCAGCAGGGGGGGTTTTAACTATGGCTACACCTTC. Protein sequence: CASRGGFNYGYTF.

This clone was counted ten times or more. This rearrangement joins TRBV7-8 to TRBJ1-2; possibly TRBD1 for D (6 bases). The CDR3 sequence is 13 residues long. CDR1 and CDR2 (germline): SGHVS, FQNEAQ. Trimming cost V 1 base and J 8 bases, with 11 bases left between them. This chain's CDR3 is CASSLDRAEGYTF. The CDR3 nucleotides read TGTGCCAGCAGCTTAGACAGGGCGGAGGGCTACACCTTC. The whole variable domain, filled in from reference TRBV7-8 and TRBJ1-2, reads GAGVSQSPRYKVAKRGQDVALRCDPISGHVSLFWYQQALGQGPEFLTYFQNEAQLDKSGLPSDRFFAERPEGSVSTLKIQRTQQEDSAVYLCASSLDRAEGYTFGSGTRLTVV.

The genes are TRBV14 and TRBJ2-7; D ambiguous. The CDR3 runs to 12 residues. The germline gives CDR1 SGHDN, CDR2 FVKESK. V lost 1 base and J 7 bases, leaving 8 bases between the germline ends. The CDR3 DNA reads TGTGCCAGCAGCCAAGTCAGGAAGGAGCAGTACTTC. As protein: CASSQVRKEQYF.

The genes are TRBV2 and TRBJ1-1; D unclear. Trimming took off 6 bases at V and 5 bases at J, with 19 bases between the two ends. The germline gives CDR1 SNHLY, CDR2 FYNNEI. This CDR3 is built from 15 residues. CDR3 region: CASRARRDVRTEAFF. The CDR3, as DNA: TGTGCCAGCAGAGCCCGGAGAGACGTTCGTACTGAAGCTTTCTTT.

The chain joins TRBV30 to TRBJ1-3; D gene unclear. Germline V gives CDR1 GTSNPN, CDR2 SVGIG (reference sequence). This CDR3 has 12 residues. V lost 1 base, J lost 4 bases, and 5 bases lay in between. The CDR3 DNA is TGTGCCTGGAGTGCCACAGGAAACACCATATATTTT. Translated, it gives CAWSATGNTIYF.

The chain carries TRBV6-1 and TRBJ1-1; 7 positions agree with TRBD1. The CDR3 is made up of 14 amino acids. Trimming at V came to 3 bases and at J to 5 bases, leaving 6 bases not matched to a gene. Germline V gene lookup returns CDR1 MNHNS and CDR2 SASEGT. CDR3 in amino acids: CASSDPDRVTEAFF. Here the CDR3 DNA reads TGTGCCAGCAGTGACCCCGACAGGGTGACTGAAGCTTTCTTT.

V is TRBV5-6 and J is TRBJ1-1; no reliable D call. Germline CDR1 SGHDT, CDR2 YYEEEE. This CDR3 is 14 amino acids long. The V and J ends lost 1 base and 3 bases respectively, with 10 bases between them. DNA for the CDR3: TGTGCCAGCAGCTTGTTTCGGGGTGACACTGAAGCTTTCTTT. Residues: CASSLFRGDTEAFF.

V and J are TRBV2 and TRBJ1-3; TRBD1 agrees at 7 bases. This CDR3 region has 15 residues. Trimming cost V 7 bases and J 4 bases; bases outside gene matches: 10. Germline V CDR1 and CDR2: SNHLY, FYNNEI. CDR3 DNA: TGTGCCAGCAAGGACAGGTCGGGATCCGGAAACACCATATATTTT. Translation gives CASKDRSGSGNTIYF.

A remark on this clone: The junction does not match germline at one end; this may be a read error. DNA for the CDR3: TGTGCCAGCAGCGTAGGACAGGGGTACGGAAACATCATATATTTT. Translating it yields CASSVGQGYGNIIYF. The chain recombines TRBV7-6 with TRBJ1-3; 9 nucleotides agree with TRBD1. This CDR3 contains 15 residues. The germline V gene encodes CDR1 SGHVS and CDR2 FNYEAQ.

The chain combines TRBV16 with TRBJ1-1; no firm D call. V was pared by 1 base and J by 1 base, with 7 bases between. CDR3 size: 14 residues. Germline V lookup: CDR1 KGHSY, CDR2 FQNENV. This chain's CDR3 is CASSQYGQNTEAFF. The CDR3 DNA reads TGTGCCAGCAGCCAATACGGTCAGAACACTGAAGCTTTCTTT.

The V and J genes are TRBV9 and TRBJ2-3; 10 bases line up with TRBD2. CDR3 size: 16 residues. Losses at the gene ends were 0 bases for V and 2 bases for J; bases not matched to a gene: 3. The germline V gene encodes CDR1 SGDLS and CDR2 YYNGEE. The CDR3 nucleotides read TGTGCCAGCAGCGTAGGGACTAGCGGTTTCACAGATACGCAGTATTTT. This encodes CASSVGTSGFTDTQYF.

This rearrangement joins TRBV30 to TRBJ2-2, with 10 bases aligning to TRBD2. The CDR3 length is 13 residues. V trimming: 3 bases; J trimming: 6 bases; junction bases outside the gene matches: 1. Germline loops: CDR1 GTSNPN, CDR2 SVGIG (reference sequence). The DNA for the CDR3 is TGTGCCTGGAGAGGGACTAGCGCCGGGGAGCTGTTTTTT. This encodes CAWRGTSAGELFF.

V is TRBV27 and J is TRBJ1-5, with unresolved D. Trimming pared 4 bases from V and 6 bases from J, leaving 13 bases between. This CDR3 is 14 amino acids long. From germline, CDR1 is MNHEY and CDR2 SMNVEV (reference sequence). This CDR3 is CASSWSREGQPQHF. The DNA for the CDR3 is TGTGCCAGCAGTTGGTCCAGAGAGGGTCAGCCCCAGCATTTT.